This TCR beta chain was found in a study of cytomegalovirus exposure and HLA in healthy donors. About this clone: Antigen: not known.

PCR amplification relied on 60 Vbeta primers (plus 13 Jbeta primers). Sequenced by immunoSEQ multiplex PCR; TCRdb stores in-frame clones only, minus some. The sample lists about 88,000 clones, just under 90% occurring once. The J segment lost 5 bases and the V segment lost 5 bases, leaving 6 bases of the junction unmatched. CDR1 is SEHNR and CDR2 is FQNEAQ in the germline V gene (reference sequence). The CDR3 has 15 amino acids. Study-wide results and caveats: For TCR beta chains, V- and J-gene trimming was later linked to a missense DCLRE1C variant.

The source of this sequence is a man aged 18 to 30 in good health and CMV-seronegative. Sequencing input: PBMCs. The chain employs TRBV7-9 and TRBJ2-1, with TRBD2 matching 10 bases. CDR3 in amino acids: CASSLGTSADNEQFF. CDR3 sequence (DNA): TGTGCCAGCAGCCTAGGGACTAGCGCAGACAATGAGCAGTTCTTC.